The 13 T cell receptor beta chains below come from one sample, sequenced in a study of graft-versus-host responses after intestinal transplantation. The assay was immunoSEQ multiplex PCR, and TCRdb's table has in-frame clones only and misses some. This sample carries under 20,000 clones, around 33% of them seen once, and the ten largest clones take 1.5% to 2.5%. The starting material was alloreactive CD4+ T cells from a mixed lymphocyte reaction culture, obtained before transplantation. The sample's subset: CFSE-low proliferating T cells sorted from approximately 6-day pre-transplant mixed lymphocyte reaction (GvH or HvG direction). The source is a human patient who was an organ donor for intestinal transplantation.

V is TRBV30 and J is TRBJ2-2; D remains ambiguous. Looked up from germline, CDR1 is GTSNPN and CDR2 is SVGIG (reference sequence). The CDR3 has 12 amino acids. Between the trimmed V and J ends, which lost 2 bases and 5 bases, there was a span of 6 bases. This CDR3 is CAWSFWTGELFF. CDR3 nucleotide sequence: TGTGCCTGGAGTTTCTGGACCGGGGAGCTGTTTTTT.

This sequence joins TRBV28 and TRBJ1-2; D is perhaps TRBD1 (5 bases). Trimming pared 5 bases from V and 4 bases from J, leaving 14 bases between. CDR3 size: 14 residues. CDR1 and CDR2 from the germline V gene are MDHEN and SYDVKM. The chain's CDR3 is CASSLDRSSYGYTF. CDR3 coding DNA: TGTGCCAGCAGTCTAGACAGAAGTAGCTATGGCTACACCTTC.

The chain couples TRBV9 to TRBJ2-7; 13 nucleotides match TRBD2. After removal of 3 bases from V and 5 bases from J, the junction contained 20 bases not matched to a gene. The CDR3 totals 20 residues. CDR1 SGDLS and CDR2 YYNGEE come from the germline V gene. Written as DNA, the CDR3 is TGTGCCAGCAGCGATCGCGGACTAGCGGGGGTGAGGTTGAAGTTCGACGAGCAGTACTTC. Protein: CASSDRGLAGVRLKFDEQYF.

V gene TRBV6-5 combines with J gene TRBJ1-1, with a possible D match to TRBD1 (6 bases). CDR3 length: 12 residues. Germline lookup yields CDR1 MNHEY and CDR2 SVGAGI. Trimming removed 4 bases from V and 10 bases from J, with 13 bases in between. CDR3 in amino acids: CASSSTGRRAFF. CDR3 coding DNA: TGTGCCAGCAGTTCCACAGGGCGGCGAGCTTTCTTT.

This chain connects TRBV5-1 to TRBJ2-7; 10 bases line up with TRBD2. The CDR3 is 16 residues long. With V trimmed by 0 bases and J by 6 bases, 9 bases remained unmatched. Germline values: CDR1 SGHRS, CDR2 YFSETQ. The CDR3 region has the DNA TGCGCCAGCAGCTTGGGGGGACTAGCGTCCCGGCTCGAGCAGTACTTC. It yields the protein CASSLGGLASRLEQYF.

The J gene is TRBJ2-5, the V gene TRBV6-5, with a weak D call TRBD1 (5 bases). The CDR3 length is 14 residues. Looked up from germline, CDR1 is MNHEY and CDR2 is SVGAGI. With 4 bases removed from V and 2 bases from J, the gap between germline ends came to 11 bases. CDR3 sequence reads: CASSFQGLQETQYF. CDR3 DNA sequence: TGTGCCAGCAGTTTCCAGGGCCTACAAGAGACCCAGTACTTC.

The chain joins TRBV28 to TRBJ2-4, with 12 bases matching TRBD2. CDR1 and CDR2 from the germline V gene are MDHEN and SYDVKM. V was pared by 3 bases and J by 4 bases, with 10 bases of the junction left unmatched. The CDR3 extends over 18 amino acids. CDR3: CASSFHGLAGRGKNIQYF. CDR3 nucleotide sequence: TGTGCCAGCAGTTTCCATGGACTAGCGGGAAGAGGAAAAAACATTCAGTACTTC.

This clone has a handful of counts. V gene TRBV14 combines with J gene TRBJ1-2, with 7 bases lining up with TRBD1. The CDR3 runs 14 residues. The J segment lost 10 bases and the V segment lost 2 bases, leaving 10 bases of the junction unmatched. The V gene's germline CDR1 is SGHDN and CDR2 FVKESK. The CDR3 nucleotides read TGTGCCAGCAGCCAATCTTCGCAGGGGGACGTCTACACCTTC. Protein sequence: CASSQSSQGDVYTF.

The CDR3 sequence is CASSELGGRLGYEQYF. For the CDR3, the DNA is TGTGCCAGCAGTGAATTGGGGGGGAGACTCGGCTACGAGCAGTACTTC. The gene calls are TRBV2 and TRBJ2-7; 7 bases agree with TRBD2. The CDR3 extends over 16 amino acids. Unmatched junction bases numbered 10, after V lost 2 bases and J lost 3 bases. Germline CDR1 SNHLY, CDR2 FYNNEI.

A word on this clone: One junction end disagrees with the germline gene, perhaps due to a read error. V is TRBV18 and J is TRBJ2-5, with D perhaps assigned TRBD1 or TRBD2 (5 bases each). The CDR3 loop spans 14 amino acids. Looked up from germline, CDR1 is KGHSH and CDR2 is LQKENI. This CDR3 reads CASPPRDGQETQYF. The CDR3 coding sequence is TGTGCCAGCCCACCCCGGGACGGCCAAGAGACCCAGTACTTC.

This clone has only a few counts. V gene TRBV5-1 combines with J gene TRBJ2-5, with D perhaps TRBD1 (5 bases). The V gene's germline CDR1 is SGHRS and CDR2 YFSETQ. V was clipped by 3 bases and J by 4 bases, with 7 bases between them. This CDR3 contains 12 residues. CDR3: CASSWQGETQYF. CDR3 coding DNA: TGCGCCAGCAGCTGGCAGGGAGAGACCCAGTACTTC.

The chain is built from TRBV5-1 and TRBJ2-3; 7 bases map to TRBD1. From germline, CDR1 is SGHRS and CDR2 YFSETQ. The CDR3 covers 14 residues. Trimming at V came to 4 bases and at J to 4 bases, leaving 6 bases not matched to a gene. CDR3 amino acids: CASSVTGFADTQYF. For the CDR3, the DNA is TGCGCCAGCAGCGTGACAGGGTTCGCAGATACGCAGTATTTT.

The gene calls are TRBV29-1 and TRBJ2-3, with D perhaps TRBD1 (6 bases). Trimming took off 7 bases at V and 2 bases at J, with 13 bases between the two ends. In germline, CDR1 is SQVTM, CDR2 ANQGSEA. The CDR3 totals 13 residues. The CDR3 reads CSAAGQYTDTQYF. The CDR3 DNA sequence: TGCAGCGCCGCCGGACAGTACACAGATACGCAGTATTTT.